This record concerns one TCR beta chain sequence. This record comes from a study of blood T cell repertoires in COVID-19. The CDR3 spans 14 residues. Germline loops: CDR1 MNHNY, CDR2 SVGAGI (reference sequence). Losses at the gene ends were 6 bases for V and 6 bases for J; bases not matched to a gene: 8. Clones were sequenced by immunoSEQ multiplex PCR, and TCRdb holds only the in-frame ones, with some missing. Among roughly 130,000 clones, more than 65% were seen once, and the ten largest hold roughly 13%. V is TRBV6-6 and J is TRBJ1-5, with 7 bases fitting TRBD1. The sequenced material came from peripheral blood. The receptor comes from a man older than 75 with acute or convalescent COVID-19. The CDR3 spells CASSLTGLIQPQHF. The CDR3 bases are TGTGCCAGCAGCTTGACAGGGTTGATTCAGCCCCAGCATTTT.